The present TCR beta chain was sequenced within a study of blood T cell repertoires in COVID-19. Study background: The study drew acute and convalescent COVID-19 samples from the United States, Italy and Spain. PBMCs, B-cell-depleted T cells, or T cells were the source of the cDNA or gDNA that made up the material.

Authors' analysis steps: It was from reference gene primer amplification that nucleated cell counts were estimated. Libraries were prepared by immunoSEQ multiplex PCR; TCRdb keeps only in-frame clonotypes and omits some of them. V, J and clone size derive from that table, while D and trimming were established from the DNA sequence. The table has approximately 75,000 clones, 70% to 85% seen once. Germline V gives CDR1 LGHNT, CDR2 FRNRAP. V lost 0 bases and J 1 base, leaving 12 bases between the germline ends. The CDR3 consists of 16 residues. The TCR comes from a woman in her fifties or sixties with acute or convalescent COVID-19. Sequenced material: peripheral blood. The chain has TRBV12-5 and TRBJ1-1; a weak D match, TRBD1 (6 bases). CDR3 bases: TGTGCTAGTGGTTTGGTAGTATTCAGGGGGAACACTGAAGCTTTCTTT. Its translation is CASGLVVFRGNTEAFF.